These 31 T cell receptor beta chains originate from one sample sequenced in a study of T-cell memory formation after mild COVID-19. Each CDR3 protein is one row after TCRdb ran MiXCR on the 5' RACE reads. Of roughly 340,000 distinct CDR3 sequences in the sample, approximately 22% were seen once. Sequenced material: PBMCs or a T cell subset sorted from them (not recorded which). These receptors all come from a man aged 18 to 29 who had mild COVID-19 (a few samples of this study predate the infection). Cell type and time point are not known.

The rearrangement links TRBV6-2 or TRBV6-3 to TRBJ1-6, with 9 nucleotides matching TRBD1. Germline CDR1 MNHEY, CDR2 SVGEGT. V was clipped by 6 bases and J by 10 bases; unmatched bases: 7. The CDR3 covers 14 residues. CDR3 DNA sequence: TGTGCCAGCAGCGGACAGGGGTTAACGTCACCCCTCCACTTT. Encoded protein: CASSGQGLTSPLHF.

This clonotype was observed a handful of times. The chain joins TRBV28 to TRBJ2-7, with 9 bases aligning to TRBD2. V dropped 9 bases and J dropped 6; count of bases not matched to a gene: 6. Germline values: CDR1 MDHEN, CDR2 SYDVKM. The length of the CDR3 is 12 residues. CDR3 region: CASRGRVGEQYV. CDR3 DNA: TGTGCCAGTCGCGGGAGGGTAGGCGAGCAGTACGTC.

The chain joins TRBV9 to TRBJ2-3, with D perhaps given as TRBD1 or TRBD2 (6 bases each). Trimming stripped 3 bases from V and 2 bases from J, with 19 bases between. The germline V gene encodes CDR1 SGDLS and CDR2 YYNGEE. The CDR3 totals 17 residues. The CDR3 region is CASSESFVGGNTDTQYF. CDR3 sequence (DNA): TGTGCCAGCAGCGAGAGTTTCGTCGGGGGCAACACAGATACGCAGTATTTT.

This clonotype was detected ten times or more. The chain carries TRBV29-1 and TRBJ2-7; possible D gene TRBD1, 5 bases. The CDR3 consists of 15 residues. V lost 1 base, J lost 4 bases, and 17 bases lay in between. The germline V gene encodes CDR1 SQVTM and CDR2 ANQGSEA. CDR3 nucleotide sequence: TGCAGCGTTGAAGGTCAGGGTTCAGGAAGTTACGAGCAGTACTTC. This sequence encodes CSVEGQGSGSYEQYF.

This clonotype turned up a few times. The rearrangement links TRBV5-1 to TRBJ2-5; weak D call: TRBD2 (5 bases). V dropped 10 bases and J dropped 7 bases, with 14 bases sitting between them. The germline gives CDR1 SGHRS, CDR2 YFSETQ. The CDR3 runs to 11 residues. The CDR3 loop reads CASTSSGTQYF. The DNA of the CDR3 is TGCGCCTCCACTAGTTCGGGGACCCAGTACTTC. The full variable domain, its missing parts supplied by reference TRBV5-1 and TRBJ2-5, is KAGVTQTPRYLIKTRGQQVTLSCSPISGHRSVSWYQQTPGQGLQFLFEYFSETQRNKGNFPGRFSGRQFSNSRSEMNVSTLELGDSALYLCASTSSGTQYFGPGTRLLVL.

The sample holds a few counts of this clonotype. The CDR3: CASSRTGTYTDTQYF. CDR3 DNA sequence: TGTGCCAGCAGCAGGACAGGGACCTACACAGATACGCAGTATTTT. The rearrangement joins TRBV12-3 or TRBV12-4 to TRBJ2-3; 8 nucleotides match TRBD1. The CDR3 extends over 15 amino acids. The V segment lost 6 bases and the J segment 2 bases; nucleotides outside the gene matches: 7.

V usage is TRBV28 and J usage is TRBJ2-5, with D perhaps matching TRBD2 (6 bases). Germline lookup yields CDR1 MDHEN and CDR2 SYDVKM. The CDR3 runs to 15 residues. V was clipped by 4 bases and J by 1 base, with 13 bases between them. CDR3 nucleotides: TGTGCCAGCAGTTCCGGGGGTAGGGGCCAAGAGACCCAGTACTTC. Residues: CASSSGGRGQETQYF.

This clonotype showed up many times. The rearrangement uses TRBV6-6 and TRBJ2-1; D gene unclear. In germline, CDR1 is MNHNY, CDR2 SVGAGI (reference sequence). V dropped 5 bases and J dropped 4 bases, with 6 bases sitting between them. This CDR3 has 12 amino acids. For the CDR3, the DNA is TGTGCCAGCAGTCGAGGATACAATGAGCAGTTCTTC. Translated, it gives CASSRGYNEQFF.

The V and J genes are TRBV15 and TRBJ1-1, with unresolved D. The germline V gene encodes CDR1 LNHNV and CDR2 YYDKDF (reference sequence). The CDR3 loop spans 13 amino acids. Trimming removed 1 base from V and 4 bases from J, with 7 bases in between. CDR3 in DNA: TGTGCCACCAGCAGAGCCCGCCGCACTGAAGCTTTCTTT. The encoded protein is CATSRARRTEAFF.

This clonotype was seen a handful of times. V is TRBV6-1 and J is TRBJ2-3, with D possibly TRBD2 on 5 matching bases. Germline values: CDR1 MNHNS, CDR2 SASEGT. The CDR3 has 16 amino acids. Trimming pared 4 bases from V and 0 bases from J, leaving 14 bases between. CDR3 bases: TGTGCCAGCAGTGTTTCCTGGGCGGGCAGCACAGATACGCAGTATTTT. This codes for CASSVSWAGSTDTQYF.

This clonotype was counted a few times. The J gene is TRBJ2-3, the V gene TRBV7-9; D is undetermined. Germline CDR1 reads SEHNR; CDR2 reads FQNEAQ (reference sequence). Trimming left V 3 bases short and J 2 bases short, with 15 bases between. The length of the CDR3 is 16 residues. CDR3 protein: CASSFDLAGNTDTQYF. The CDR3 DNA reads TGTGCCAGCAGCTTCGACCTGGCAGGTAACACAGATACGCAGTATTTT. Filled out from reference TRBV7-9 and TRBJ2-3, the complete variable domain reads DTGVSQNPRHKITKRGQNVTFRCDPISEHNRLYWYRQTLGQGPEFLTYFQNEAQLEKSRLLSDRFSAERPKGSFSTLEIQRTEQGDSAMYLCASSFDLAGNTDTQYFGPGTRLTVL.

This clonotype was observed a few times. The rearrangement links TRBV29-1 to TRBJ1-2; TRBD1 aligns across 7 bases. There are 13 residues in the CDR3. Trimming removed 2 bases from V and 4 bases from J; junction bases left unmatched: 4. Per germline, CDR1 SQVTM and CDR2 ANQGSEA. The DNA for the CDR3 is TGCAGCGTTGAATTGCGGGACAGCTATGGCTACACCTTC. It specifies CSVELRDSYGYTF.

This rearrangement joins TRBV5-5 to TRBJ2-5, with a possible D match to TRBD1 (6 bases). Trimming shortened V by 4 bases and J by 5 bases, and 18 bases separated the two germline ends. The CDR3 totals 15 residues. Germline V CDR1 and CDR2: SGHKS, YYEKEE (reference sequence). CDR3 loop: CASSAFHRDTETQYF. The CDR3 DNA reads as TGTGCCAGCAGCGCTTTCCACCGGGACACTGAGACCCAGTACTTC.

The chain uses TRBV21-1 and TRBJ2-3; the table gives TRBD2 as D, unverified against the DNA. TRBV21-1 is assigned pseudogene status. The CDR3 contains 16 residues. The CDR3 here is CASSLGLAGNTDTQYF. For the CDR3, the DNA is TGTGCCAGCAGCTTGGGACTAGCGGGGAACACAGATACGCAGTATTTT.

The chain is built from TRBV9 and TRBJ2-3, with a weak D call TRBD1 (6 bases). There are 15 residues in the CDR3. Germline CDR1 reads SGDLS; CDR2 reads YYNGEE. Trimming pared 4 bases from V and 1 base from J, leaving 13 bases between. The CDR3 loop reads CASSPRPGGTDTQYF. The CDR3 nucleotides are TGTGCCAGCAGCCCCCGCCCAGGGGGCACAGATACGCAGTATTTT.

The chain uses TRBV7-9 and TRBJ2-2; D is uncertain. Germline CDR1 reads SEHNR; CDR2 reads FQNEAQ (reference sequence). The CDR3 totals 14 residues. The V end was cut by 6 bases, the J end by 6 bases, with 14 bases between. This chain's CDR3 is CASRSIRMAGELFF. DNA of the CDR3: TGTGCCAGCAGATCAATAAGGATGGCCGGGGAGCTGTTTTTT.

The chain joins TRBV7-2 to TRBJ1-6; D gene uncertain. The CDR3 is made up of 14 amino acids. CDR1 and CDR2 from the germline V gene are SGHTA and FQGNSA. Trimming took 5 bases from V and 7 from J, leaving 12 bases between them. DNA for the CDR3: TGTGCCAGCAGCGAGCGTTGGGGAAATTCACCCCTCCACTTT. This encodes CASSERWGNSPLHF. Full variable domain (missing parts from reference TRBV7-2 and TRBJ1-6): GAGVSQSPSNKVTEKGKDVELRCDPISGHTALYWYRQSLGQGLEFLIYFQGNSAPDKSGLPSDRFSAERTGGSVSTLTIQRTQQEDSAVYLCASSERWGNSPLHFGNGTRLTVT.

This clonotype was seen a single time. V gene TRBV6-5 combines with J gene TRBJ2-5, with D perhaps matching TRBD1 or TRBD2 (5 bases each). Trimming left V 2 bases short and J 4 bases short, with 8 bases between. Per the germline V gene, CDR1 is MNHEY and CDR2 is SVGAGI. This CDR3 has 13 residues. CDR3 nucleotides: TGTGCCAGCAGTTACGATGGGGGAGAGACCCAGTACTTC. It yields the protein CASSYDGGETQYF.

This sequence joins TRBV5-1 and TRBJ2-1, with D tentatively TRBD2 (6 bases). V was clipped by 5 bases and J by 10 bases, with 19 bases between them. Germline CDR1 SGHRS, CDR2 YFSETQ. This CDR3 comprises 14 residues. CDR3 DNA: TGCGCCAGCAGAGCCGGGGACTCCCTAGGGGAGCAGTTCTTC. Amino acids: CASRAGDSLGEQFF. The variable domain in full, completed from reference TRBV5-1 and TRBJ2-1, reads KAGVTQTPRYLIKTRGQQVTLSCSPISGHRSVSWYQQTPGQGLQFLFEYFSETQRNKGNFPGRFSGRQFSNSRSEMNVSTLELGDSALYLCASRAGDSLGEQFFGPGTRLTVL.

This clonotype was picked up many times. The chain uses TRBV7-8 and TRBJ2-7, with D maybe TRBD1 (6 bases). There are 13 residues in the CDR3. V shed 1 base and J shed 3 bases, with 7 bases lying between them. CDR1 and CDR2 (germline): SGHVS, FQNEAQ. The CDR3, as DNA: TGTGCCAGCAGCTTAGAAGGGGGCTACGAGCAGTACGTC. Translation: CASSLEGGYEQYV.

This clonotype showed up just a few times. This sequence joins TRBV7-9 and TRBJ2-5; D unclear. CDR3 length: 15 amino acids. V gave up 1 base and J gave up 5 bases, with 14 bases separating them. The germline V gene has CDR1 SEHNR and CDR2 FQNEAQ (reference sequence). The CDR3 nucleotides read TGTGCCAGCAGCTTAGACGGATCAGCCCGGGAGACCCAGTACTTC. Amino acid sequence: CASSLDGSARETQYF.

This clonotype was detected a few times. The rearrangement uses TRBV12-3 or TRBV12-4 and TRBJ2-1; no definite D call. There are 11 residues in the CDR3. Trimming removed 1 base from V and 10 bases from J, with 5 bases in between. CDR3: CASSLVSEQFF. CDR3 sequence (DNA): TGTGCCAGCAGTTTAGTATCCGAGCAGTTCTTC.

The chain has TRBV4-3 and TRBJ1-3, with D unresolved. V gave up 0 bases and J gave up 0 bases, with 12 bases separating them. The germline V gene has CDR1 LGHNA and CDR2 YSLEER. CDR3 length: 17 residues. In nucleotides, the CDR3 is TGCGCCAGCAGCCAAGAACCCCCCGGGAACTCTGGAAACACCATATATTTT. It is translated as CASSQEPPGNSGNTIYF.

This clonotype was counted many times. The gene calls are TRBV12-5 and TRBJ2-5; 7 nucleotides match TRBD2. There are 17 residues in the CDR3. Trimming at V came to 1 base and at J to 4 bases, leaving 12 bases not matched to a gene. Germline V gene lookup returns CDR1 LGHNT and CDR2 FRNRAP. Here the CDR3 DNA reads TGTGCTAGTGGTTTGGGACTCGCGGGGGAGCGGGGAGAGACCCAGTACTTC. Translated: CASGLGLAGERGETQYF.

The chain carries TRBV11-2 and TRBJ2-3; D remains ambiguous. Deletions cut 1 base from V and 7 bases from J, with 6 bases between. Germline assignment: CDR1 SGHAT and CDR2 FQNNGV. The CDR3 contains 12 residues. The CDR3 spells CASSLGRYTQYF. In DNA, the CDR3 is TGTGCCAGCAGCTTAGGGCGGTATACGCAGTATTTT.

The chain joins TRBV4-2 to TRBJ2-1, with 7 bases identical to TRBD2. The CDR3 runs to 14 residues. Unmatched junction bases numbered 3, after V lost 4 bases and J lost 3 bases. The germline gives CDR1 LGHNA, CDR2 YNFKEQ. The CDR3 DNA follows: TGTGCCAGCAGCCCGCGGGGGTACTACAATGAGCAGTTCTTC. It encodes CASSPRGYYNEQFF.

This clonotype was detected a few times. The chain recombines TRBV11-2 with TRBJ1-2, with a weak D call TRBD1 (6 bases). V was cut by 3 bases and J by 7 bases, with 12 bases left in between. Germline V gene data show CDR1 as SGHAT and CDR2 as FQNNGV. The CDR3 covers 13 residues. Written as DNA, the CDR3 is TGTGCCAGCAGCTTCCGGGGGGCAGGTGGCTACACCTTC. It specifies CASSFRGAGGYTF.

This clonotype turned up a few times. This rearrangement joins TRBV7-3 to TRBJ2-3; D not resolved. CDR1 is SGHTA and CDR2 is FQGTGA in the germline V gene. This CDR3 contains 15 residues. Trimming pared 4 bases from V and 0 bases from J, leaving 11 bases between. The CDR3 sequence: CASSSLARSTDTQYF. The CDR3 nucleotides are TGTGCCAGCAGCTCATTAGCAAGGAGCACAGATACGCAGTATTTT.

The chain is built from TRBV20-1 and TRBJ1-3, with D perhaps matching TRBD1 (5 bases). V was cut by 5 bases and J by 4 bases, with 9 bases left in between. Germline loops: CDR1 DFQATT, CDR2 SNEGSKA (reference sequence). The CDR3 has 12 amino acids. CDR3 nucleotide sequence: TGCAGTGCTCAGGGACCCGGAAACACCATATATTTT. Translating it yields CSAQGPGNTIYF.

The chain links TRBV29-1 to TRBJ2-5, with 9 bases matching TRBD2. CDR1 is SQVTM, CDR2 ANQGSEA, per germline. V lost 7 bases to trimming and J lost 2 bases; unmatched junction nucleotides: 11. This CDR3 spans 15 amino acids. The CDR3 coding sequence is TGCAGCGAAATGCTCCTAGCGGGGCAGCAAGAGACCCAGTACTTC. Translated, it gives CSEMLLAGQQETQYF.

The chain uses TRBV5-1 and TRBJ2-7; 7 bases are a match to TRBD1. Germline lookup yields CDR1 SGHRS and CDR2 YFSETQ. The length of the CDR3 is 14 residues. Trimming took 2 bases from V and 5 from J; bases not matched to a gene: 7. This chain's CDR3 is CASSFLRGSDEQYF. The CDR3 nucleotides read TGCGCCAGCAGCTTCCTCAGGGGGTCCGACGAGCAGTACTTC.